This TCR beta chain was obtained from a study of blood T cells in healthy people across ages. Total RNA extracted from each sample amounted to at least 5.5 micrograms. Alongside a J-beta primer mix, a sample-barcoded 5' primer served in a second PCR lasting about 6 to 11 cycles. Each CDR3 protein gets one entry after TCRdb re-called the 5' RACE reads with MiXCR. This table holds 980,000 or so distinct CDR3 sequences, about 48% found once. Study outcomes and limitations: Diversity was higher, and naive CD4+ cells more numerous, in long-lived donors than in aged donors. Estimated diversity, derived from one million T cells, was regarded as an underestimate.

Germline-derived CDR1 and CDR2 are DFQATT and SNEGSKA (reference sequence). V lost 6 bases to trimming and J lost 2 bases, with 13 bases between them. The CDR3 covers 13 residues. A remark on this clonotype: Its target is unknown.

Sequenced sample: blood. The chain joins TRBV20-1 to TRBJ1-2; D ambiguous. The sequence was collected from a man aged 30 to 45 in good health. Here the CDR3 reads CSAPPEGNYGYTF. The CDR3 coding sequence is TGCAGTGCGCCGCCGGAGGGCAACTATGGCTACACCTTC.